These T cell receptor beta chains were read from a single sample in a study of a mutant IDH1 vaccine in newly diagnosed glioma. These receptors' antigens are unknown. Profiled with immunoSEQ multiplex PCR; TCRdb holds only in-frame clones, not every one. The sample yields approximately 60,000 clones, around four fifths seen once. Material: PBMCs, obtained from a glioma patient whose treatment included an IDH1 peptide vaccine. These receptors all come from a woman between 50 and 59 years old with glioma. CDR3s include the opening cysteine and the closing phenylalanine or tryptophan. The D gene is left open where the match is weak. Some rows have no size entry. The others give once, few or many, or a class for an expanded clone.

v_gene	d_gene	abundance	j_gene	CDR3nt	CDR3aa
TRBV6-1	TRBD1	.	TRBJ2-7	TGTGCCAGCAGTGAAGCGTGGCGGACAGGGAGCCACGAGCAGTACTTC	CASSEAWRTGSHEQYF
TRBV5-1	.	.	TRBJ1-2	TGCGCCAGCAGTCTAGGACAGCCCCACGTATTCTATGGCTACACCTTC	CASSLGQPHVFYGYTF
TRBV30	.	.	TRBJ2-3	TGTGCCTGGAATCTTGCAGATACGCAGTATTTT	CAWNLADTQYF
TRBV5-1	.	.	TRBJ2-2	TGCGCCAGCAGCTTTCAGGGGCTGGGCACCGGGGAGCTGTTTTTT	CASSFQGLGTGELFF
TRBV21-1	.	.	TRBJ1-2	TGTGCCAGCAGCAAAGGGGAAAGAAGCCTCCCGGGGGGCTACACCTTC	CASSKGERSLPGGYTF
TRBV11-3	.	.	TRBJ2-3	TGTGCCAGCAGCCGTAGCACAGATACGCAGTATTTT	CASSRSTDTQYF
TRBV11-2	TRBD1	.	TRBJ1-6	TGTGCCAGCAGCGCCGGGACAGTTTATAATTCACCCCTCCACTTT	CASSAGTVYNSPLHF
TRBV12-5	.	.	TRBJ2-7	TGTGCTAGTGGGATCGCCGGTCGAGGGAGCTACGAGCAGTACTTC	CASGIAGRGSYEQYF
TRBV6-1	.	.	TRBJ2-7	TGTGCCAGCAGTGAAGAGTGGGTGGCGGGCCAGAACTACGAGCAGTACTTC	CASSEEWVAGQNYEQYF
TRBV9	.	.	TRBJ1-1	TGTGCCAGCAGCGTATCTGGGGTGAACACTGAAGCTTTCTTT	CASSVSGVNTEAFF
TRBV9	.	.	TRBJ1-1	TGTGCCAGCAGCAGGTCAACCAACACTGAAGCTTTCTTT	CASSRSTNTEAFF
TRBV5-1	.	.	TRBJ1-2	TGCGCCAGCAGCTCAACAGGGTCGTATGGCTACACCTTC	CASSSTGSYGYTF
TRBV6-5	.	.	TRBJ2-7	TGTGCCAGCAGACAGACAGATTCCTACGAGCAGTACTTC	CASRQTDSYEQYF
TRBV10-2	.	.	TRBJ1-1	TGCGCCAGCATTAGAGGACAGTTGAACACTGAAGCTTTCTTT	CASIRGQLNTEAFF
TRBV4-1	.	.	TRBJ2-7	TGCGCCAGCAGCCACGGCAGGGGGGACGAGCAGTACTTC	CASSHGRGDEQYF
TRBV4-1	.	.	TRBJ1-5	TGCGCCAGCAGCCAAGCCCGGGGTAGCAATCAGCCCCAGCATTTT	CASSQARGSNQPQHF
TRBV19	TRBD1	.	TRBJ1-4	TGTGCCAGTAGGGACAGGGGGGCGAATGAAAAACTGTTTTTT	CASRDRGANEKLFF
TRBV28	TRBD1	.	TRBJ1-5	TGTGCCAGCAGAGCGCCGGTGGGACAGGGATTGATGAGCAATCAGCCCCAGCATTTT	CASRAPVGQGLMSNQPQHF
TRBV7-2	.	.	TRBJ1-1	TGTGCCAGCAGCAAGACAGATATGAACACTGAAGCTTTCTTT	CASSKTDMNTEAFF
TRBV30	.	few	TRBJ1-1	TGTGCCTGGAGTAGGGGACATGGGAACACTGAAGCTTTCTTT	CAWSRGHGNTEAFF
TRBV11-1	TRBD2	.	TRBJ2-7	TGTGCCAGCAGCTCGAAACTAGCGGGGGCCCCCTACGAGCAGTACTTC	CASSSKLAGAPYEQYF
TRBV4-1	TRBD2	.	TRBJ2-2	TGCGCCAGCAGCCAAGATGCGGGGGCGAACACCGGGGAGCTGTTTTTT	CASSQDAGANTGELFF